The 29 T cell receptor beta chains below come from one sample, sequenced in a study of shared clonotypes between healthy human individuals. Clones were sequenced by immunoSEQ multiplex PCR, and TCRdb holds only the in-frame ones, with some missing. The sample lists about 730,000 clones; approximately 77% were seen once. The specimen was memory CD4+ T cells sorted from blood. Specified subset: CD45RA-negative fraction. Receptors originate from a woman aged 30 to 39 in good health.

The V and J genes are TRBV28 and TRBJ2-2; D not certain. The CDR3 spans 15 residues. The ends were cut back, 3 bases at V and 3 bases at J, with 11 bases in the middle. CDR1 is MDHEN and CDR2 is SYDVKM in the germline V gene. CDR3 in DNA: TGTGCCAGCAGTTTTGGGTCGTATCACACCGGGGAGCTGTTTTTT. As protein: CASSFGSYHTGELFF.

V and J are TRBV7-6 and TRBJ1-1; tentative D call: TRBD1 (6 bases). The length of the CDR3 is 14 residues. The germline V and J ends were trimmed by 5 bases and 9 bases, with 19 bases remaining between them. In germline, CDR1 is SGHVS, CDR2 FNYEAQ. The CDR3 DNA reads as TGTGCCAGCAGCCCCACCGCACAGGGTAAACAAGCTTTCTTT. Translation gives CASSPTAQGKQAFF.

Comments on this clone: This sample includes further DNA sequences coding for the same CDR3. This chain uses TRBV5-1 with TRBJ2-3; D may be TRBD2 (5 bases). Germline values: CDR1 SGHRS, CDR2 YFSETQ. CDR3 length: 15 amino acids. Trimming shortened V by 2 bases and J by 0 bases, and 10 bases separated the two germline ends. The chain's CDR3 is CASSFGRTSTDTQYF. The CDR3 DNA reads TGCGCCAGCAGCTTCGGTAGGACTAGCACAGATACGCAGTATTTT.

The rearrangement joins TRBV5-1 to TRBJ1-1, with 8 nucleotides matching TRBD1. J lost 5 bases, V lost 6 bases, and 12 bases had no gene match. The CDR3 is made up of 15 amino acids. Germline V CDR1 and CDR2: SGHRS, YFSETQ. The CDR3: CASKQTRQGKTEAFF. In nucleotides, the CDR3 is TGCGCCAGCAAGCAGACTAGACAGGGGAAGACTGAAGCTTTCTTT.

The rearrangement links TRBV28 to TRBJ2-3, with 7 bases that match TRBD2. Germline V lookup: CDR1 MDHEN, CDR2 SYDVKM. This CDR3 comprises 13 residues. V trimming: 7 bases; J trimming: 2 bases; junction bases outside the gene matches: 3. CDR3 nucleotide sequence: TGTGCCAGCACCGGGACTAACACAGATACGCAGTATTTT. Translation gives CASTGTNTDTQYF.

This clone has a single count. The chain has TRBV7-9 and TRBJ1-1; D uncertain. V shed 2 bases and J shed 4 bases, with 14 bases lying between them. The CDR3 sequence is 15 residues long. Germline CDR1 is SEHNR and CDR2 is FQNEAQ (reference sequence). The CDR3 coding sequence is TGTGCCAGCAGCTTAAAATCCTCGGCAGTCACTGAAGCTTTCTTT. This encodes CASSLKSSAVTEAFF. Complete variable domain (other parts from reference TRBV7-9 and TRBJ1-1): DTGVSQNPRHKITKRGQNVTFRCDPISEHNRLYWYRQTLGQGPEFLTYFQNEAQLEKSRLLSDRFSAERPKGSFSTLEIQRTEQGDSAMYLCASSLKSSAVTEAFFGQGTRLTVV.

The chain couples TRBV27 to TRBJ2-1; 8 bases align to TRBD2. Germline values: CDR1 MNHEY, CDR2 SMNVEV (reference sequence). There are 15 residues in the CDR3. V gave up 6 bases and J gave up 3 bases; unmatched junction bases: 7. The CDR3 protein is CASRKPAGGYNEQFF. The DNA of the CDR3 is TGTGCCAGCAGAAAGCCGGCGGGGGGCTACAATGAGCAGTTCTTC.

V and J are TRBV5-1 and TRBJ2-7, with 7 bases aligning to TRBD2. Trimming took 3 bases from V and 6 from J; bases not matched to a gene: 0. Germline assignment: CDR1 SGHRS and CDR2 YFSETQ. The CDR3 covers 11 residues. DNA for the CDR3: TGCGCCAGCAGCTGGGGGGGCGAGCAGTACTTC. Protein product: CASSWGGEQYF.

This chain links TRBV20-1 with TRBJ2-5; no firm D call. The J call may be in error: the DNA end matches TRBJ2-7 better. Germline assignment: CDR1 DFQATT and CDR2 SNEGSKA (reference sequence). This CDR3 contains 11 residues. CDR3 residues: CSAPLNYEQYF. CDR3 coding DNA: TGCAGTGCACCCTTGAACTACGAGCAGTACTTC.

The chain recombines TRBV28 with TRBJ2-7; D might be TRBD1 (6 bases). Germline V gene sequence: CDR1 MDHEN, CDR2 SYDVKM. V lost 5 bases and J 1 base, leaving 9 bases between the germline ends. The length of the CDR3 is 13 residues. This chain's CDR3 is CASSRTVSYEQYF. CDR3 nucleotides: TGTGCCAGCAGTCGGACAGTTTCCTACGAGCAGTACTTC.

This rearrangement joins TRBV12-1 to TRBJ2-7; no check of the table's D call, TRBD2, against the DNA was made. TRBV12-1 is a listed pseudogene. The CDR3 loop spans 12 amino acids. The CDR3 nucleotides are TGTGCCAGCACCGGACTTTCATACGAGCAGTACTTC. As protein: CASTGLSYEQYF.

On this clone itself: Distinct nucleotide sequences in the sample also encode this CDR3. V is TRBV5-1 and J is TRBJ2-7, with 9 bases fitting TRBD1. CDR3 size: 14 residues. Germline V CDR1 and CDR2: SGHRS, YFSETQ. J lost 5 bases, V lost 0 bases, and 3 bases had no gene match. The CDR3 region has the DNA TGCGCCAGCAGCTTGGGAACAGGGGGCGACGAGCAGTACTTC. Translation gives CASSLGTGGDEQYF.

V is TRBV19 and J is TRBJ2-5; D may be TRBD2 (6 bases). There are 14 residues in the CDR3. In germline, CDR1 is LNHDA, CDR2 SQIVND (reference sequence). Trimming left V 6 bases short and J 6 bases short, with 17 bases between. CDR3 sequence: CASSHVGSVQTQYF. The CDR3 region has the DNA TGTGCCAGTAGCCATGTCGGGAGTGTGCAGACCCAGTACTTC.

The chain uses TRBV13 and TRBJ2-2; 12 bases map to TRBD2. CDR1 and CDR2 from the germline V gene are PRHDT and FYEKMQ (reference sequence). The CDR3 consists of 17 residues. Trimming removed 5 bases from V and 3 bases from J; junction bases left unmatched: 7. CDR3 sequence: CASSTRTSGKYTGELFF. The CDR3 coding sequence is TGTGCCAGCAGCACACGGACTAGCGGGAAATACACCGGGGAGCTGTTTTTT.

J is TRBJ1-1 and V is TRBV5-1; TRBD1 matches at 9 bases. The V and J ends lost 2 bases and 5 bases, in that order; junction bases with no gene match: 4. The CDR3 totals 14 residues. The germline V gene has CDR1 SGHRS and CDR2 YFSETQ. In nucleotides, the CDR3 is TGCGCCAGCAGCTTCACAGGGGGCGGAACTGAAGCTTTCTTT. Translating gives CASSFTGGGTEAFF.

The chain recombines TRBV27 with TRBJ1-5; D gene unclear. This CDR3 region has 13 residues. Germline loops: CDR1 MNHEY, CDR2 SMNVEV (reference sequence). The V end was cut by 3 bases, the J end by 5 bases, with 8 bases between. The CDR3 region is CASSFGSYQPQHF. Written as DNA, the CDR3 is TGTGCCAGCAGTTTCGGATCTTATCAGCCCCAGCATTTT.

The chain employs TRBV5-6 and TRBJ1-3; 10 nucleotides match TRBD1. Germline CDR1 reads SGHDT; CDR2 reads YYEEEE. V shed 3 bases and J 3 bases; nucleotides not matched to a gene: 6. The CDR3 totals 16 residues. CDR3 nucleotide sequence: TGTGCCAGCAGCTCGAAGGACAGGGGGATTGGAAACACCATATATTTT. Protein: CASSSKDRGIGNTIYF.

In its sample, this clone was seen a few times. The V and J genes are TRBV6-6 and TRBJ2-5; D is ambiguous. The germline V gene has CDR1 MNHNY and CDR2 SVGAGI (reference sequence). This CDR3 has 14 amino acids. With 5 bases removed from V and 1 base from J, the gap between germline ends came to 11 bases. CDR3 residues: CASSGSAFQETQYF. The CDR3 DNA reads TGTGCCAGCAGTGGCAGCGCCTTCCAAGAGACCCAGTACTTC.

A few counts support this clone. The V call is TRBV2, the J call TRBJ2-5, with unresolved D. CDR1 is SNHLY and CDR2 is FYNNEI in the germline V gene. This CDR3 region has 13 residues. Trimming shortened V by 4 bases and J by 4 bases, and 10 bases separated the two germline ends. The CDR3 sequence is CASSAGNGETQYF. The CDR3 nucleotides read TGTGCCAGCAGTGCTGGGAACGGAGAGACCCAGTACTTC.

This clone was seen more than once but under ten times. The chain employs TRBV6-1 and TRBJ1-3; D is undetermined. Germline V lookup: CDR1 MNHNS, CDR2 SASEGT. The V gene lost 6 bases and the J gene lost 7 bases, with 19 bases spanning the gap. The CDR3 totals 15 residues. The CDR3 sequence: CASSVRAGFENTIYF. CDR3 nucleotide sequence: TGTGCCAGCAGCGTCCGGGCTGGGTTCGAGAACACCATATATTTT.

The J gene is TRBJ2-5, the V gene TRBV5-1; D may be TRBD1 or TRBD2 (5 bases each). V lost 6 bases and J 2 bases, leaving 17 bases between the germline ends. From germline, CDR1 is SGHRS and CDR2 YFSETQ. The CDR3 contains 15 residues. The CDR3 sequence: CASTRGWGSQETQYF. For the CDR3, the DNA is TGCGCCAGCACCCGGGGATGGGGGTCTCAAGAGACCCAGTACTTC.

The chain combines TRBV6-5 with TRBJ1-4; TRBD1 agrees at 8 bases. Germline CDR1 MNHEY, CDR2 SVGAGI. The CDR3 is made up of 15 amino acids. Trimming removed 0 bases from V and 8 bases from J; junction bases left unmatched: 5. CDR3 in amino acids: CASSYSDRGWEKLFF. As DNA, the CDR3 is TGTGCCAGCAGTTACTCCGACAGGGGATGGGAAAAACTGTTTTTT.

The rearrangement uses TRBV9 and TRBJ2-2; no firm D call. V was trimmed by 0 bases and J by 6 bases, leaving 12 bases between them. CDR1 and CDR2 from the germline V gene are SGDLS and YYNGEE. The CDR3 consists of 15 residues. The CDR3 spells CASSVGIRGAGELFF. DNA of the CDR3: TGTGCCAGCAGCGTAGGAATTAGAGGTGCCGGGGAGCTGTTTTTT.

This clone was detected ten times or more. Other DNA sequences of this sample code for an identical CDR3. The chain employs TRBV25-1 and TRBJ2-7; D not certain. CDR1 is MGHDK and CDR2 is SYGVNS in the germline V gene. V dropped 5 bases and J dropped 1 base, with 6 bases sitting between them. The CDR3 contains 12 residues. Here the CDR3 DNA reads TGTGCCAGCAGTCGGGCTTCCTACGAGCAGTACTTC. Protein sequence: CASSRASYEQYF.

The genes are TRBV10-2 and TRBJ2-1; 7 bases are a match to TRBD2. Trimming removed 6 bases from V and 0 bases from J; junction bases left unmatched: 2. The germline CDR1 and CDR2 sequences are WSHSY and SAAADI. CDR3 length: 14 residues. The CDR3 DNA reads TGCGCCAGCAGCGGCGGGAGCTCCTACAATGAGCAGTTCTTC. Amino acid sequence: CASSGGSSYNEQFF.

The CDR3 coding sequence is TGTGCCAGCAACCCCGGAACAGGGGCTATCAGCTCCTACAATGAGCAGTTCTTC. The encoded protein is CASNPGTGAISSYNEQFF. This chain links TRBV11-2 with TRBJ2-1, with 7 bases lining up with TRBD1. Germline values: CDR1 SGHAT, CDR2 FQNNGV. Unmatched junction bases numbered 15, after V lost 7 bases and J lost 0 bases. The CDR3 is made up of 18 amino acids.

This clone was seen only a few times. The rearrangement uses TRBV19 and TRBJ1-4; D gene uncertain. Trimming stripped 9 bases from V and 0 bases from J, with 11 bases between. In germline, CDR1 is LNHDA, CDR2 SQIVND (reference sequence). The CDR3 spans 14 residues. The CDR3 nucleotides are TGTGCCAGCGGCCGACAAGCAACTAATGAAAAACTGTTTTTT. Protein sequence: CASGRQATNEKLFF.

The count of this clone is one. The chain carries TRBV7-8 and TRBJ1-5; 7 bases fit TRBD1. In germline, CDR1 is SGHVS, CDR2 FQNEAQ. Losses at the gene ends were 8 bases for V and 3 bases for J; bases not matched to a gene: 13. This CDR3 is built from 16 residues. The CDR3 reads CASADTTGTINQPQHF. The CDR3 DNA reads TGTGCCAGCGCAGACACGACAGGGACTATCAATCAGCCCCAGCATTTT.

CDR3 in amino acids: CASSGTSILGGDTQYF. In DNA form, the CDR3 reads TGTGCCAGCAGCGGGACCAGCATTTTAGGGGGAGATACGCAGTATTTT. This rearrangement joins TRBV11-2 to TRBJ2-3; TRBD1 might be the D (6 bases). Looked up from germline, CDR1 is SGHAT and CDR2 is FQNNGV. V dropped 5 bases and J dropped 5 bases, with 20 bases sitting between them. The CDR3 is 16 amino acids.